Listed below are T cell receptor beta chains from one sample, sequenced in a study of spatial heterogeneity in lung cancer. From the 5' RACE reads, TCRdb called clonotypes with MiXCR, one entry per CDR3 protein. The sample shows 950 to 1,500 distinct CDR3 sequences, roughly a quarter of them seen only once. Here the sequenced sample was normal lung tissue next to the tumor, taken at surgery. These receptors all come from a female donor with early-stage non-small cell lung cancer. Each CDR3 is given with its conserved first and last residue. The D gene is left open where the match is weak. Size is omitted from some rows. Given values are once, few, many or a class for expanded clones.

j_gene,d_gene,v_gene,abundance,CDR3nt,CDR3aa
TRBJ2-7,TRBD2,TRBV20-1,large,TGCAGTGCTAGAGGGCGGAGCGGGGCCCCCCCCTACGAGCAGTACTTC,CSARGRSGAPPYEQYF
TRBJ2-1,NA,TRBV12-3/TRBV12-4,once,TGTGCCAGCAGTTATAAGGGGAATGAGCAGTTCTTC,CASSYKGNEQFF
TRBJ1-4,NA,TRBV19,NA,TGTGCCAGTACCCCGGGACCGGGCTCCCCTCGACGCGAAAAACTGTTTTTT,CASTPGPGSPRREKLFF
TRBJ2-1,NA,TRBV29-1,NA,TGCAGCGCCCTTGAAGGGGAGCAGTTCTTC,CSALEGEQFF
TRBJ1-6,NA,TRBV27,large,TGTGCCAGCAGTGCTACCCGGTTAACCCATTCACCCCTCCACTTT,CASSATRLTHSPLHF
TRBJ1-5,NA,TRBV19,NA,TGTGCCAGTAGGCCTGGAAAGGGTCGATCCAATCAGCCCCAGCATTTT,CASRPGKGRSNQPQHF
TRBJ2-2,NA,TRBV10-3,large,TGTGCCATCAGTTACGACAGGAACACCGGGGAGCTGTTTTTT,CAISYDRNTGELFF
TRBJ2-1,NA,TRBV29-1,NA,TGCAGCGCCCACGAAGTAGGTTCCCCTAATGAGCAGTTCTTC,CSAHEVGSPNEQFF
TRBJ1-1,NA,TRBV7-6,few,TGTGCCAGCAGCTTCAACACGAACACTGAAGCTTTCTTT,CASSFNTNTEAFF
TRBJ2-7,TRBD2,TRBV7-2,few,TGTGCCAGCAGCCGCGGGGGCTCCTACGAGCAGTACTTC,CASSRGGSYEQYF
TRBJ1-1,NA,TRBV5-8,NA,TGTGCCAGCAGCTCCAACCGGGCAGGAGGGGCTTTCTTT,CASSSNRAGGAFF
TRBJ2-1,TRBD2,TRBV2,large,TGTGCCAGCAGTGAACGTGCTAGCGGGTACAATGAGCAGTTCTTC,CASSERASGYNEQFF
TRBJ1-2,TRBD1,TRBV6-5,medium-sized,TGTGCCAGCGGTGGGACAGGTACTAACTATGGCTACACCTTC,CASGGTGTNYGYTF
TRBJ2-5,TRBD2,TRBV7-3,NA,TGTGCCAGCAGCCCAACGGGGGGGACTAGGGAGACCCAGTACTTC,CASSPTGGTRETQYF
TRBJ2-1,TRBD2,TRBV10-3,large,TGTGCCATCGGAAGACTAGCGGGGGGCCAAAACAATGAGCAGTTCTTC,CAIGRLAGGQNNEQFF
TRBJ2-5,TRBD1,TRBV18,NA,TGTGCCAGCTCACCCGGGACAGCGACCCAAGAGACCCAGTACTTC,CASSPGTATQETQYF
TRBJ2-1,NA,TRBV11-2,medium-sized,TGTGCCAGCAGCTCAGGCACTCGTTTTGCCAATGAGCAGTTCTTC,CASSSGTRFANEQFF
TRBJ2-7,NA,TRBV7-9,NA,TGTGCCAGCAGCTCCCGGGACTTCGGAGGATACGAGCAGTACTTC,CASSSRDFGGYEQYF
TRBJ1-5,NA,TRBV29-1,large,TGCAGCGTTGTGTTGGGACCTTATAGCAATCAGCCCCAGCATTTT,CSVVLGPYSNQPQHF
TRBJ2-3,TRBD1,TRBV6-6,medium-sized,TGTGCCAGCAGGACAGGGGTATCCTTCACAGATACGCAGTATTTT,CASRTGVSFTDTQYF
TRBJ2-7,TRBD2,TRBV28,few,TGTGCCAGCAGTCCCTCCCTACTTCAAGCGGGAGGGGATCTATACGAGCAGTACTTC,CASSPSLLQAGGDLYEQYF
TRBJ2-7,NA,TRBV5-4,NA,TGTGCCAGCAGCCCGGCGGGGTCCTACGAGCAGTACTTC,CASSPAGSYEQYF
TRBJ2-3,TRBD2,TRBV6-2/TRBV6-3,medium-sized,TGTGCCAGCAGTTACTTCCTACAGCGGGGGGCACCTCGCACAGATACGCAGTATTTT,CASSYFLQRGAPRTDTQYF
TRBJ1-2,TRBD1,TRBV7-9,medium-sized,TGTGCCAGCAGCCTAGGTTGGGACAGAGATGGCTACACCTTC,CASSLGWDRDGYTF
TRBJ2-1,NA,TRBV3-2,medium-sized,TGTGCCAGCAGCCCCGATTCGATGGGGAATGAGCAGTTCTTC,CASSPDSMGNEQFF
TRBJ2-6,TRBD1,TRBV7-8,medium-sized,TGTGCCAGCAGCTACCCACAGGGGCCTGGGGCCAACGTCCTGACTTTC,CASSYPQGPGANVLTF
TRBJ2-7,NA,TRBV9,NA,TGTGCCAGCAGCGTAGACATCGGCCTTACGCAGCAGTACTTC,CASSVDIGLTQQYF
TRBJ2-1,NA,TRBV6-2/TRBV6-3,medium-sized,TGTGCCACCAAAGGACCAGGGGCCTACAATGAGCAGTTCTTC,CATKGPGAYNEQFF
TRBJ2-3,NA,TRBV6-5,large,TGTGCCACTACTAAGGGGTCAGGACGGGCAGATACGCAGTATTTT,CATTKGSGRADTQYF
TRBJ2-3,TRBD2,TRBV5-1,NA,TGCGCCAGCAGCTTGGGAGGACTAGCGGGAGATTCAGATACGCAGTATTTT,CASSLGGLAGDSDTQYF
TRBJ1-5,NA,TRBV5-1,large,TGCGCCAGCAGCTTGGGAAGGGTGAGGCCTCAGCCCCAGCATTTT,CASSLGRVRPQPQHF
TRBJ2-1,NA,TRBV11-2,medium-sized,TGTGCCAGCAGCTTAGATTTCGGGAATGATGAGCAGTTCTTC,CASSLDFGNDEQFF
TRBJ2-1,TRBD2,TRBV24-1,large,TGTGCCACCAGTGACCCGAATCCGGGACACCCCGGGACTAGCACCTACAATGAGCAGTTCTTC,CATSDPNPGHPGTSTYNEQFF
TRBJ2-2,NA,TRBV28,medium-sized,TGTGCCAGCAGTTTATGGACCGGGGAGCTGTTTTTT,CASSLWTGELFF
TRBJ2-6,TRBD2,TRBV27,few,TGTGCCAGCAGTTTATCGATAATGGAGGTGGTAGCGGGAGAGGATGGGGCCAACGTCCTGACTTTC,CASSLSIMEVVAGEDGANVLTF
TRBJ2-3,TRBD1,TRBV11-2,large,TGTGCCAGCAGCTTAAGGACCGGGACAGGGGGCTTTCTGAGCACAGATACGCAGTATTTT,CASSLRTGTGGFLSTDTQYF
TRBJ2-5,NA,TRBV28,few,TGTGCCAGCAGTACAGGGAAGGAGACCCAGTACTTC,CASSTGKETQYF
TRBJ2-1,TRBD2,TRBV2,large,TGTGCCAGCAGTGGCGGGGGTTACAATGAGCAGTTCTTC,CASSGGGYNEQFF
TRBJ2-1,NA,TRBV9,large,TGTGCCAGCAGCTCCGAGGGGTCTAGCTACAATGAGCAGTTCTTC,CASSSEGSSYNEQFF